The 5 T cell receptor beta chains in this list originate from one sample, sequenced in a study of tumor-infiltrating lymphocytes in localized non-small cell lung cancer. Some clones are missing from TCRdb's copy, which holds only in-frame ones; the method was immunoSEQ multiplex PCR. Of roughly 10,000 clones in the sample, around 74% were seen once. The specimen sequenced was uninvolved lung tissue not adjacent to the tumor. These receptors were obtained from a human donor with non-small cell lung cancer.

This clone has just a few counts. This sequence joins TRBV15 and TRBJ2-1; TRBD2 aligns across 9 bases. This CDR3 is built from 15 residues. Germline-derived CDR1 and CDR2 are LNHNV and YYDKDF (reference sequence). The J segment lost 8 bases and the V segment lost 2 bases, leaving 7 bases of the junction unmatched. The CDR3 here is CATSRLLAGRYEQFF. In DNA, the CDR3 is TGTGCCACCAGCAGACTTCTAGCGGGACGCTATGAGCAGTTCTTC. Looking up the rest from reference TRBV15 and TRBJ2-1 gives the full variable domain: DAMVIQNPRYQVTQFGKPVTLSCSQTLNHNVMYWYQQKSSQAPKLLFHYYDKDFNNEADTPDNFQSRRPNTSFCFLDIRSPGLGDTAMYLCATSRLLAGRYEQFFGPGTRLTVL.

This clone was detected a few times. The chain combines TRBV30 with TRBJ1-2; TRBD1 agrees at 7 bases. The CDR3 consists of 16 residues. Trimming removed 0 bases from V and 8 bases from J; junction bases left unmatched: 15. Germline V gene data show CDR1 as GTSNPN and CDR2 as SVGIG (reference sequence). CDR3 sequence reads: CAWSVLSRDRPLGYTF. Here the CDR3 DNA reads TGTGCCTGGAGTGTACTATCACGGGACAGACCCCTGGGCTACACCTTC.

The chain carries TRBV6-5 and TRBJ2-7, with D maybe TRBD1 (6 bases). CDR1 is MNHEY, CDR2 SVGAGI, per germline. The CDR3 has 15 amino acids. The ends were cut back, 4 bases at V and 2 bases at J, with 15 bases in the middle. CDR3 residues: CASSSTGTHPYEQYF. CDR3 in DNA: TGTGCCAGCAGTTCCACCGGGACACATCCCTACGAGCAGTACTTC.

In the case of this clone: At one of its ends the junction is not consistent with the germline gene, which may arise from a read error. The chain links TRBV7-2 to TRBJ2-7; 10 bases are a match to TRBD2. This CDR3 spans 15 amino acids. Germline V gives CDR1 SGHTA, CDR2 FQGNSA. This CDR3 is CASSLAGGHIYEQYF. The CDR3 DNA sequence: TGTGCCAGCAGTTTAGCGGGGGGCCATATCTACGAGCAGTACTTC. The full variable domain, in which reference TRBV7-2 and TRBJ2-7 provide the parts outside the CDR3, is GAGVSQSPSNKVTEKGKDVELRCDPISGHTALYWYRQSLGQGLEFLIYFQGNSAPDKSGLPSDRFSAERTGGSVSTLTIQRTQQEDSAVYLCASSLAGGHIYEQYFGPGTRLTVT.

This clone was seen more than once but under ten times. The sample contains more than one DNA sequence encoding this CDR3. The genes are TRBV7-2 and TRBJ1-2; no firm D call. CDR1 and CDR2 from the germline V gene are SGHTA and FQGNSA. With 2 bases removed from V and 1 base from J, the gap between germline ends came to 11 bases. The CDR3 has 15 residues. CDR3 sequence: CASSLPGGINYGYTF. For the CDR3, the DNA is TGTGCCAGCAGCTTACCCGGAGGGATTAACTATGGCTACACCTTC. Filled out from reference TRBV7-2 and TRBJ1-2, the complete variable domain reads GAGVSQSPSNKVTEKGKDVELRCDPISGHTALYWYRQSLGQGLEFLIYFQGNSAPDKSGLPSDRFSAERTGGSVSTLTIQRTQQEDSAVYLCASSLPGGINYGYTFGSGTRLTVV.